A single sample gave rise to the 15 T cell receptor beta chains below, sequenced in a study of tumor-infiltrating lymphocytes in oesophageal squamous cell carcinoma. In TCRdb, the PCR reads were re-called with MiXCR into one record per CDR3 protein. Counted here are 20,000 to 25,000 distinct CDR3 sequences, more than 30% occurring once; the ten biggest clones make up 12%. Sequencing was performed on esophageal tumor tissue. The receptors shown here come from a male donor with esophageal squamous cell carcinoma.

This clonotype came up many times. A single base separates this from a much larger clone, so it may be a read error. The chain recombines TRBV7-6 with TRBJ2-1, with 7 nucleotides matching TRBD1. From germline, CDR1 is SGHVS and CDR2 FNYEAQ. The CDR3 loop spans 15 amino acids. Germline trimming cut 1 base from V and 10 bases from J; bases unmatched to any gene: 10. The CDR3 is CASSLEDRLSYEQFF. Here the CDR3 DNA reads TGTGCCAGCAGCTTAGAGGACAGGCTCTCCTACGAGCAGTTCTTC.

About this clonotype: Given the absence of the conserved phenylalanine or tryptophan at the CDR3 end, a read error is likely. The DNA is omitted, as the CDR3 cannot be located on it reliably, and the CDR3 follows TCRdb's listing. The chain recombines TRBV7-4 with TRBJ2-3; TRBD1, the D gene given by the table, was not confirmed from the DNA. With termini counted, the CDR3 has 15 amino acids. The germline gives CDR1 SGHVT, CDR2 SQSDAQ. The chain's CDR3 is CASSIGGGYEQYFGP.

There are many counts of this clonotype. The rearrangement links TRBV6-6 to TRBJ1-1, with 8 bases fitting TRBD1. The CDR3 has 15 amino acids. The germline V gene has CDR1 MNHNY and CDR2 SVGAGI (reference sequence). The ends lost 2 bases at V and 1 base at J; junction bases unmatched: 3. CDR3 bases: TGTGCCAGCAGTTACCCCGGACAGGGGAACACTGAAGCTTTCTTT. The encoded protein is CASSYPGQGNTEAFF.

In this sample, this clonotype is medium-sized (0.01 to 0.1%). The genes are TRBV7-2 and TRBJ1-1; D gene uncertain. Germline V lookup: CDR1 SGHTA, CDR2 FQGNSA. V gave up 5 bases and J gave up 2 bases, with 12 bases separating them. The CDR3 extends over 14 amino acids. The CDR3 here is CASSPGRRNTEAFF. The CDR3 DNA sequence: TGTGCCAGCAGCCCTGGACGGAGAAACACTGAAGCTTTCTTT.

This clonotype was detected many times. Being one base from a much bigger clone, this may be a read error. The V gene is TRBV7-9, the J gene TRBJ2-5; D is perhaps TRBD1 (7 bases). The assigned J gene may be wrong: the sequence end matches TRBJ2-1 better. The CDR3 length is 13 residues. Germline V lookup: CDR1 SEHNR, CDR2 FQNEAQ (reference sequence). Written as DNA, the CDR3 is TGTGCCAGCAGCATTGGAGGGGGCTACGAGCAGTTCTTC. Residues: CASSIGGGYEQFF.

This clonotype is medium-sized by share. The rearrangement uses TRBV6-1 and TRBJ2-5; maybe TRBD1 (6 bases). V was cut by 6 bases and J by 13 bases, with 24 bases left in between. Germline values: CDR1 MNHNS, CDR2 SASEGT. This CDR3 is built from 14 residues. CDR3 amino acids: CASSQDLGTPHRYF. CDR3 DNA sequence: TGTGCCAGCAGCCAAGACTTAGGGACACCTCACCGGTACTTC.

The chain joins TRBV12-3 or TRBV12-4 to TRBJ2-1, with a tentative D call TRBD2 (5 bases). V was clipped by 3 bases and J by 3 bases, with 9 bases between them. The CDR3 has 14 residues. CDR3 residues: CASSFSGFYNEQFF. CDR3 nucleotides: TGTGCCAGCAGTTTTTCGGGGTTCTACAATGAGCAGTTCTTC.

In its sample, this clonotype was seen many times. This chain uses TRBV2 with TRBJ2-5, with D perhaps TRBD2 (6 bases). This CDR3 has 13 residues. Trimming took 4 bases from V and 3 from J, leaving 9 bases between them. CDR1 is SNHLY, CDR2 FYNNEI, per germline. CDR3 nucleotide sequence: TGTGCCAGCAGTGGGGGGGTGGAAGAGACCCAGTACTTC. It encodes CASSGGVEETQYF.

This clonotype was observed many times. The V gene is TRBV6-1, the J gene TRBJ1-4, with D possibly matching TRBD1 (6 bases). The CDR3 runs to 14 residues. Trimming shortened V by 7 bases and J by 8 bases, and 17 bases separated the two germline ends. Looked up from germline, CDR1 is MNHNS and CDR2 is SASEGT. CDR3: CASTSWGRDEKLFF. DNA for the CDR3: TGTGCCAGCACATCGTGGGGGCGCGACGAAAAACTGTTTTTT.

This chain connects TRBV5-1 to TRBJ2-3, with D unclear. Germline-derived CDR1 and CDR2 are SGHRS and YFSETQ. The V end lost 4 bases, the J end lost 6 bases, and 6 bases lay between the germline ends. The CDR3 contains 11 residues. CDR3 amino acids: CASSGYDTQYF. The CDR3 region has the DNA TGCGCCAGCAGCGGGTACGATACGCAGTATTTT.

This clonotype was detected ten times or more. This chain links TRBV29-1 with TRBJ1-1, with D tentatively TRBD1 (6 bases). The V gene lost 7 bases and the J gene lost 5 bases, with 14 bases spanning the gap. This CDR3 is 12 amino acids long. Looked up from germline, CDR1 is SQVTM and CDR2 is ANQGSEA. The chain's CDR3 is CSGTRRGTEAFF. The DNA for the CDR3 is TGCAGCGGTACCCGGAGGGGGACTGAAGCTTTCTTT.

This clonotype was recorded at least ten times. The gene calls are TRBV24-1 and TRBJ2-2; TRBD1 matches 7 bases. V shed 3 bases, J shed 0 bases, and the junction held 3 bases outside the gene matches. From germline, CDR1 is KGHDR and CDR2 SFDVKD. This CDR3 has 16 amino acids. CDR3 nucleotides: TGTGCCACCAGTGATGCCGGGACAGCGAACACCGGGGAGCTGTTTTTT. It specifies CATSDAGTANTGELFF.

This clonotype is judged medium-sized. The CDR3 is CASSQRDSSYNEQYF. For the CDR3, the DNA is TGTGCCAGCAGCCAAAGGGACAGCTCCTACAATGAGCAGTACTTC. V gene TRBV7-8 combines with J gene TRBJ2-1, with TRBD1 matching over 7 bases. The end of the DNA fits TRBJ2-7 better, so the J call may be wrong. CDR3 length: 15 residues. In germline, CDR1 is SGHVS, CDR2 FQNEAQ.

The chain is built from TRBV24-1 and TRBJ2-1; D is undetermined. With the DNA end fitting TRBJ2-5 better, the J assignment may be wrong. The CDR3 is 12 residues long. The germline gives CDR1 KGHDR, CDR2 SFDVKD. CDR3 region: CATSAVGETQYF. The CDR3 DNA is TGTGCCACCAGTGCCGTGGGAGAGACCCAGTACTTC.

The CDR3: CASSYGLVYEQYF. The DNA of the CDR3 is TGTGCCAGCAGCTACGGGCTAGTGTACGAGCAGTACTTC. The V call is TRBV7-2, the J call TRBJ2-3; D is uncertain. The DNA end favors TRBJ2-7, so the J call may be wrong. CDR1 and CDR2 (germline): SGHTA, FQGNSA. The CDR3 extends over 13 amino acids.